These 15 T cell receptor beta chains share one sample of origin, sequenced in a study of beta chain features in type 1 diabetes. Reverse transcribing all isolated RNA meant expressed TCRB transcripts were sequenced. Measured with immunoSEQ multiplex PCR; TCRdb has only the in-frame clones, and not every one. The table records a few hundred thousand clones, 11% of them present only once. Input material: naive CD4+ T cells from blood. The source is a woman in her thirties in good health.

This clone was picked up a small number of times. V gene TRBV30 combines with J gene TRBJ2-7, with 8 bases aligning to TRBD1. There are 14 residues in the CDR3. With V trimmed by 1 base and J by 4 bases, 6 bases remained unmatched. From germline, CDR1 is GTSNPN and CDR2 SVGIG (reference sequence). CDR3 DNA: TGTGCCTGGAGTGCAGGGGACAGGAAGTACGAGCAGTACTTC. This encodes CAWSAGDRKYEQYF.

This clone was counted a few times. V is TRBV18 and J is TRBJ2-5; D might be TRBD1 (6 bases). The CDR3 length is 13 residues. CDR1 and CDR2 (germline): KGHSH, LQKENI. V lost 1 base, J lost 3 bases, and 6 bases lay in between. Here the CDR3 reads CASSPRDKETQYF. The CDR3 DNA is TGTGCCAGCTCACCACGGGACAAAGAGACCCAGTACTTC.

The chain's CDR3 is CASRNQGGTEAFF. The CDR3 region has the DNA TGTGCCAGCCGAAATCAGGGGGGTACTGAAGCTTTCTTT. The V gene is TRBV27, the J gene TRBJ1-1; 7 positions match TRBD1. J was trimmed by 5 bases and V by 8 bases; bases with no gene match: 8. The CDR3 extends over 13 amino acids. Germline-derived CDR1 and CDR2 are MNHEY and SMNVEV (reference sequence).

The genes are TRBV30 and TRBJ1-1; the D gene is possibly TRBD1 (6 bases). Germline V CDR1 and CDR2: GTSNPN, SVGIG (reference sequence). The CDR3 loop spans 14 amino acids. V lost 0 bases and J 2 bases, leaving 10 bases between the germline ends. As DNA, the CDR3 is TGTGCCTGGAGTGTCCGACAGGAAAACACTGAAGCTTTCTTT. Protein product: CAWSVRQENTEAFF.

V gene TRBV7-2 combines with J gene TRBJ1-3; D remains ambiguous. With 5 bases removed from V and 2 bases from J, the gap between germline ends came to 13 bases. The CDR3 is made up of 15 amino acids. Germline CDR1 SGHTA, CDR2 FQGNSA. The DNA of the CDR3 is TGTGCCAGCAGCCCCCTGGTCACAGCTGGAAACACCATATATTTT. This translates into CASSPLVTAGNTIYF.

The chain links TRBV4-2 to TRBJ2-1, with no clear D. The CDR3 contains 16 residues. Trimming removed 5 bases from V and 4 bases from J, with 18 bases in between. Germline assignment: CDR1 LGHNA and CDR2 YNFKEQ. CDR3 sequence reads: CASSSRYAEAYNEQFF. The CDR3, as DNA: TGTGCCAGCAGCTCCCGCTACGCGGAAGCGTACAATGAGCAGTTCTTC.

This chain connects TRBV9 to TRBJ2-3; 14 bases line up with TRBD2. The CDR3 totals 15 residues. Per the germline V gene, CDR1 is SGDLS and CDR2 is YYNGEE. V shed 6 bases and J 4 bases; nucleotides not matched to a gene: 4. The CDR3 is CASKRLAGGADTQYF. The CDR3 DNA reads as TGTGCCAGCAAGAGACTAGCGGGAGGGGCAGATACGCAGTATTTT.

The V and J genes are TRBV7-2 and TRBJ2-3; D remains ambiguous. The germline V gene has CDR1 SGHTA and CDR2 FQGNSA. The length of the CDR3 is 15 residues. Trimming took off 3 bases at V and 0 bases at J, with 10 bases between the two ends. The CDR3 DNA reads as TGTGCCAGCAGCTTTGGAGATCCAAGCACAGATACGCAGTATTTT. It specifies CASSFGDPSTDTQYF.

This clone was counted only a few times. This chain links TRBV6-7 with TRBJ1-1, with D unresolved. TRBV6-7 is flagged as an ORF with uncertain function. The CDR3 covers 14 residues. Trimming cost V 0 bases and J 8 bases, with 13 bases left between them. Here the CDR3 DNA reads TGTGCCAGCAGTTACTCCCAAACCTACCGGGAAGCTTTCTTT. Residues: CASSYSQTYREAFF.

This chain links TRBV18 with TRBJ2-5, with a possible D match to TRBD1 (6 bases). Germline CDR1 and CDR2: KGHSH and LQKENI. The CDR3 loop spans 14 amino acids. Between the trimmed V and J ends, which lost 1 base and 2 bases, there was a span of 8 bases. The CDR3 region has the DNA TGTGCCAGCTCACCACAAGGGGGTCAAGAGACCCAGTACTTC. Protein: CASSPQGGQETQYF.

Only a few counts were recorded for this clone. The gene calls are TRBV7-2 and TRBJ2-1; TRBD1 aligns across 8 bases. V shed 5 bases and J 8 bases; nucleotides not matched to a gene: 2. CDR1 and CDR2 from the germline V gene are SGHTA and FQGNSA. The CDR3 consists of 12 residues. The chain's CDR3 is CASSLGQDEQFF. The CDR3 DNA is TGTGCCAGCAGCCTGGGACAGGATGAGCAGTTCTTC.

J is TRBJ2-3 and V is TRBV2; D gene uncertain. The CDR3 is 11 amino acids. V was trimmed by 6 bases and J by 3 bases, leaving 4 bases between them. Germline V gives CDR1 SNHLY, CDR2 FYNNEI. The CDR3 DNA follows: TGTGCCAGCAGCCCTACAGATACGCAGTATTTT. Protein: CASSPTDTQYF.

This clone was seen a handful of times. The gene calls are TRBV6-5 and TRBJ2-4, with D tentatively TRBD1 (6 bases). V shed 4 bases and J shed 0 bases, with 13 bases lying between them. Germline V gene lookup returns CDR1 MNHEY and CDR2 SVGAGI. CDR3 length: 16 residues. The DNA for the CDR3 is TGTGCCAGCAGTTCCTGGGACACTTTAGCCAAAAACATTCAGTACTTC. This sequence encodes CASSSWDTLAKNIQYF.

The chain uses TRBV13 and TRBJ1-1; 10 nucleotides match TRBD1. From germline, CDR1 is PRHDT and CDR2 FYEKMQ (reference sequence). J gave up 8 bases and V 5 bases, and 11 bases lay outside the gene matches. The CDR3 extends over 15 amino acids. CDR3: CASSVPGQGTSEAFF. The CDR3, as DNA: TGTGCCAGCAGCGTTCCGGGACAGGGGACGAGCGAAGCTTTCTTT.

The V call is TRBV11-2, the J call TRBJ1-2, with 8 bases identical to TRBD1. The germline V gene has CDR1 SGHAT and CDR2 FQNNGV. CDR3 length equals 16 residues. Trimming took 1 base from V and 0 from J; bases not matched to a gene: 4. The CDR3: CASSLGHRGANYGYTF. The CDR3 DNA reads as TGTGCCAGCAGCTTAGGTCACAGGGGGGCTAACTATGGCTACACCTTC.